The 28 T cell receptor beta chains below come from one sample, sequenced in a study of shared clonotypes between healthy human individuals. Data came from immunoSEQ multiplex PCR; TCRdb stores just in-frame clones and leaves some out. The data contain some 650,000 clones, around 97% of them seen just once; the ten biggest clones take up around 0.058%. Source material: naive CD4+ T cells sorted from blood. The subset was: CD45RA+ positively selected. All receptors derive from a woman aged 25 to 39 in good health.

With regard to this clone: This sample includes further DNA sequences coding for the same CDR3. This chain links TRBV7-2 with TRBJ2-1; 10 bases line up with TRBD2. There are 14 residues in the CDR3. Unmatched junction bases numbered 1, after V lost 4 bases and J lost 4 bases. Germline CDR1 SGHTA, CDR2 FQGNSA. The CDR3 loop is CASSWTSGYNEQFF. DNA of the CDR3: TGTGCCAGCAGCTGGACTAGCGGTTACAATGAGCAGTTCTTC.

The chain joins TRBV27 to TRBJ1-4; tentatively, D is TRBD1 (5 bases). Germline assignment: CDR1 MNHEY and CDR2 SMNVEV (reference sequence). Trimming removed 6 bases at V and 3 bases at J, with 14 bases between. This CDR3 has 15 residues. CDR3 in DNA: TGTGCCAGCAGAGAGACAGTCCACTCTAATGAAAAACTGTTTTTT. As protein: CASRETVHSNEKLFF.

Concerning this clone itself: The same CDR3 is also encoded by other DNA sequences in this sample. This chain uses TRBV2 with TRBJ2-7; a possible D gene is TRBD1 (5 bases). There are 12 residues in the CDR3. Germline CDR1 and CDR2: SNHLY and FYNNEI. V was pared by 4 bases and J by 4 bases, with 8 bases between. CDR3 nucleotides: TGTGCCAGCAGTGGCCAGGGTTACGAGCAGTACTTC. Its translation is CASSGQGYEQYF.

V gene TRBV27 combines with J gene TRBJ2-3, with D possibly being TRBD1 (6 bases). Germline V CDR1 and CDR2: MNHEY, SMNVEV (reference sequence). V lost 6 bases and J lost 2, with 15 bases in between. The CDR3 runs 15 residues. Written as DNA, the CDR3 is TGTGCCAGCAGACGCCAGGGGACACTCACAGATACGCAGTATTTT. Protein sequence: CASRRQGTLTDTQYF.

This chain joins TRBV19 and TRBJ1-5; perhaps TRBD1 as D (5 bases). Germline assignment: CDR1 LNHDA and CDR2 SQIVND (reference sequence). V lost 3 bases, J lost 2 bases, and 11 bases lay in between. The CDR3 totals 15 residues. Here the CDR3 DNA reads TGTGCCAGTAGTATTACGGGGCAGCGCAATCAGCCCCAGCATTTT. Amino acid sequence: CASSITGQRNQPQHF.

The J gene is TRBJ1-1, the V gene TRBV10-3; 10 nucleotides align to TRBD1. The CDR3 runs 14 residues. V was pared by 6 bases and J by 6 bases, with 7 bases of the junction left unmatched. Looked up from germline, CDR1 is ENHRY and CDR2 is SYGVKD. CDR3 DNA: TGTGCCATCAGGACCGGGACAGGGGACCCTGAAGCTTTCTTT. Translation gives CAIRTGTGDPEAFF.

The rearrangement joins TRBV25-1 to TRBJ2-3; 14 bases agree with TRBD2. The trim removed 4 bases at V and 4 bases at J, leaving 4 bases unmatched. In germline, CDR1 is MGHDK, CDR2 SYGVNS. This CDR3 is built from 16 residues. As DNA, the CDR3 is TGTGCCAGCAGTGGGGGACTAGCGGGAGTGGCAGATACGCAGTATTTT. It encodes CASSGGLAGVADTQYF.

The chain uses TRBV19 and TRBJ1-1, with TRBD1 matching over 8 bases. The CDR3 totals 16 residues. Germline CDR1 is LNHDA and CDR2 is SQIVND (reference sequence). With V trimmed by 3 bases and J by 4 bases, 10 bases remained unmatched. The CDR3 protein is CASSILPITGGTEAFF. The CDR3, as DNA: TGTGCCAGTAGTATTTTACCGATAACAGGGGGCACTGAAGCTTTCTTT.

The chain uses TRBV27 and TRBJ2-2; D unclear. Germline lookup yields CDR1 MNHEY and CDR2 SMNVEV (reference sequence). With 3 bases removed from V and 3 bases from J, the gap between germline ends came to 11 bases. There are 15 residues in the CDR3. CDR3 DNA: TGTGCCAGCAGTTTTGGCCAGGATTACACCGGGGAGCTGTTTTTT. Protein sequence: CASSFGQDYTGELFF.

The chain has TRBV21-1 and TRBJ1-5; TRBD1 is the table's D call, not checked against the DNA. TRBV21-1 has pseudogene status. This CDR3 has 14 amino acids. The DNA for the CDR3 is TGTGCCAGCAGCCCCCGTCGTCAGTCTCAGCCCCAGCATTTT. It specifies CASSPRRQSQPQHF.

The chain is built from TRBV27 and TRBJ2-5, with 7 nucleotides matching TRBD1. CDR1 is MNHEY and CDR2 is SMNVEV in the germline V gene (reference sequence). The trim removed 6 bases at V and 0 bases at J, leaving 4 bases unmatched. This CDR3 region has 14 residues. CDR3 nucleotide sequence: TGTGCCAGCAGCAGAGACAGGGACCAAGAGACCCAGTACTTC. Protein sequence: CASSRDRDQETQYF.

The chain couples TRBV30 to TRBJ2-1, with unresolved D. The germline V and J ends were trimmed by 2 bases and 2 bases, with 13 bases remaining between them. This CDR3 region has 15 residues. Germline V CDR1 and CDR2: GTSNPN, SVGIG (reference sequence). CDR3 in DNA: TGTGCCTGGAGTTCCCTAGGCCGTACCTACAATGAGCAGTTCTTC. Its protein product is CAWSSLGRTYNEQFF. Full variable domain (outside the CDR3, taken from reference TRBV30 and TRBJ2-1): SQTIHQWPATLVQPVGSPLSLECTVEGTSNPNLYWYRQAAGRGLQLLFYSVGIGQISSEVPQNLSASRPQDRQFILSSKKLLLSDSGFYLCAWSSLGRTYNEQFFGPGTRLTVL.

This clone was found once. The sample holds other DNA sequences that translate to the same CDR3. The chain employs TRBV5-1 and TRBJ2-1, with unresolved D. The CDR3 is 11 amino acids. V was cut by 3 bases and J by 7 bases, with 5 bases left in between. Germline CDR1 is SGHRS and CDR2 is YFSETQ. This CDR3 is CASSSLNEQFF. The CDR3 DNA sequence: TGCGCCAGCAGCTCGCTAAATGAGCAGTTCTTC.

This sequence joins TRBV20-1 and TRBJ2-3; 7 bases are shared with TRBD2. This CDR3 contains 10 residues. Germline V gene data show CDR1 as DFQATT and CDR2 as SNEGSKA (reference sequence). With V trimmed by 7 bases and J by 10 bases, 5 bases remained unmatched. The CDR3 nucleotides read TGCAGTGGGGTGCTAGCGGCGCAGTATTTT. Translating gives CSGVLAAQYF.

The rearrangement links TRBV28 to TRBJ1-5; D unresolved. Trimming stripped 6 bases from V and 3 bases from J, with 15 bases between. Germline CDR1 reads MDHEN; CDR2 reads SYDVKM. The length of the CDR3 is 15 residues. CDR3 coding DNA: TGTGCCAGCAGCGCGTTTGGAGCAGTCAATCAGCCCCAGCATTTT. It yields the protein CASSAFGAVNQPQHF.

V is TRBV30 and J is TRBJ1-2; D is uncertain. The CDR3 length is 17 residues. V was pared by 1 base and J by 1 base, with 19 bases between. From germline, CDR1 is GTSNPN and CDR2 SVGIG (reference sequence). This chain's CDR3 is CAWSANRIAFFNYGYTF. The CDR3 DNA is TGTGCCTGGAGTGCAAACCGGATAGCTTTTTTTAACTATGGCTACACCTTC.

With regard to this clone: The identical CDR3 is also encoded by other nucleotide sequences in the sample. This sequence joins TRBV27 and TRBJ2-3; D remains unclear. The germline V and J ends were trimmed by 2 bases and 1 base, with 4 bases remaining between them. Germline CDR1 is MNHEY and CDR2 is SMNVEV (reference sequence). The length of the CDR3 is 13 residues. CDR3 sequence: CASSLLGTDTQYF. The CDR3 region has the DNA TGTGCCAGCAGTTTACTCGGCACAGATACGCAGTATTTT.

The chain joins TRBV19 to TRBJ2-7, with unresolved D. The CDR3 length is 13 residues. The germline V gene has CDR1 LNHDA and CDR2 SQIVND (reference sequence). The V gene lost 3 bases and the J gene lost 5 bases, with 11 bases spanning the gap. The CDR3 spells CASSMTGRDEQYF. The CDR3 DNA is TGTGCCAGTAGTATGACGGGTCGGGACGAGCAGTACTTC.

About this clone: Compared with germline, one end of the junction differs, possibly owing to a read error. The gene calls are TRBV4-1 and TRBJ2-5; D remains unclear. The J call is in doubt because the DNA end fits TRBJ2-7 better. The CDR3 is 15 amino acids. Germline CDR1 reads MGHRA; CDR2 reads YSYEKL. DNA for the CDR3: TGCGCCAGCAGCCAAGGGCCAGGAGAGTCCTCCGAGCAGTACTTC. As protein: CASSQGPGESSEQYF.

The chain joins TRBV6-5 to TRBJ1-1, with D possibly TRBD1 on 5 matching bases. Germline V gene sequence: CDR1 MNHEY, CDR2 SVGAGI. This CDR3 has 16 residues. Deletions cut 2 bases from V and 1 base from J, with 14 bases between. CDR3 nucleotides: TGTGCCAGCAGTTACGGCCACTGGGGGGGGAACACTGAAGCTTTCTTT. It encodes CASSYGHWGGNTEAFF.

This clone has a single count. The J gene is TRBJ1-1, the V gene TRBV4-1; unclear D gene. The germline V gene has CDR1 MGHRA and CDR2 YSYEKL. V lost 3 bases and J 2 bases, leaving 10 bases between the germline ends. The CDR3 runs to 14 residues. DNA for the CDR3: TGCGCCAGCAGCCATGCAAGAAGAAACACTGAAGCTTTCTTT. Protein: CASSHARRNTEAFF.

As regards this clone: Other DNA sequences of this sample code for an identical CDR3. The CDR3 here is CASSIGLRGGRGQPQHF. CDR3 coding DNA: TGTGCCAGCAGCATAGGCCTTAGAGGGGGGAGAGGTCAGCCCCAGCATTTT. V is TRBV7-2 and J is TRBJ1-5, with D perhaps matching TRBD1 (6 bases). Trimming pared 5 bases from V and 6 bases from J, leaving 23 bases between. The CDR3 contains 17 residues. Germline-derived CDR1 and CDR2 are SGHTA and FQGNSA.

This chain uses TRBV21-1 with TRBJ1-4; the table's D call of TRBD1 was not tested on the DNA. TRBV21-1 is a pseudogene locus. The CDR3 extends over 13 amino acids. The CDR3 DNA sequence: TGTGCCAGCAGCAAAGGTTACCGCCAGGGGGGTTTTTTT. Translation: CASSKGYRQGGFF.

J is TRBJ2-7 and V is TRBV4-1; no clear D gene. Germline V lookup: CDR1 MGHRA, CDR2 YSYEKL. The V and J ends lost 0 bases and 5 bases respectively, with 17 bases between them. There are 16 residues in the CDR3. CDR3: CASSQDYSRSANEQYF. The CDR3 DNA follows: TGCGCCAGCAGCCAAGATTATAGCAGGAGTGCTAACGAGCAGTACTTC.

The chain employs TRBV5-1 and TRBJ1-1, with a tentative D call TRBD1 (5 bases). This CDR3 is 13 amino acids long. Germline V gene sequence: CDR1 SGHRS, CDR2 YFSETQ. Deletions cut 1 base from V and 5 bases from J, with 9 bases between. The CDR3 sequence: CASSLRGATEAFF. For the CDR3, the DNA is TGCGCCAGCAGCTTGCGTGGGGCTACTGAAGCTTTCTTT.

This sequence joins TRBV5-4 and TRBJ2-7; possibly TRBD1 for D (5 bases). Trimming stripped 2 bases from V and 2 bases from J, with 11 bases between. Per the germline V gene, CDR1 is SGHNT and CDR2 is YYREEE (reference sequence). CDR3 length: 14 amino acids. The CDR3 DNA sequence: TGTGCCAGCAGCTTTCGACAGAATGCCTACGAGCAGTACTTC. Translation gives CASSFRQNAYEQYF. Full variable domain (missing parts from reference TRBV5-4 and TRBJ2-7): ETGVTQSPTHLIKTRGQQVTLRCSSQSGHNTVSWYQQALGQGPQFIFQYYREEENGRGNFPPRFSGLQFPNYSSELNVNALELDDSALYLCASSFRQNAYEQYFGPGTRLTVT.

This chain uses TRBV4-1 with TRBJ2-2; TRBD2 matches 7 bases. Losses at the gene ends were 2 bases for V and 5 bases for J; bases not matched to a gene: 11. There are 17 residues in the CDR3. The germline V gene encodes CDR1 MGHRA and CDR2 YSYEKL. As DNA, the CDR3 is TGCGCCAGCAGCCAAAAACCGGGGGGTTCTGGGACCGGGGAGCTGTTTTTT. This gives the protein CASSQKPGGSGTGELFF.

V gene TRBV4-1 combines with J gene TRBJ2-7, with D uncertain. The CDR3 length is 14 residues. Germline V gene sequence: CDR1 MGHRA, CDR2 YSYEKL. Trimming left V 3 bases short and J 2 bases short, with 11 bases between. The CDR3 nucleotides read TGCGCCAGCAGCCATCCCGCGATCGCCTACGAGCAGTACTTC. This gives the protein CASSHPAIAYEQYF.